The 22 T cell receptor beta chains listed next were all sequenced from one sample in a study of T-cell reconstitution after alpha-beta-depleted transplantation in children. It was with unique molecular identifiers that the TCRbeta library was prepared. TCRdb itself ran the PCR reads through MiXCR, one entry per CDR3 protein. The data hold roughly 350,000 distinct CDR3 sequences, with around 15% observed a single time. The material was PBMCs, mostly from graft donor cells, obtained 360 days after TCRalphabeta/CD19-depleted stem cell transplant. All receptors come from a male patient aged 2 to 10 who had a stem cell transplant for acute lymphoblastic leukemia, so the T cells may come from the graft donor.

This sequence joins TRBV28 and TRBJ1-5, with D unclear. Germline V gene data show CDR1 as MDHEN and CDR2 as SYDVKM. There are 14 residues in the CDR3. V was shortened by 6 bases and J by 3 bases, with 12 bases between the two germline ends. The CDR3 region has the DNA TGTGCCAGCAGCCTAACAGTATCCAATCAGCCCCAGCATTTT. This codes for CASSLTVSNQPQHF. The full variable domain, rest sourced from reference TRBV28 and TRBJ1-5, is DVKVTQSSRYLVKRTGEKVFLECVQDMDHENMFWYRQDPGLGLRLIYFSYDVKMKEKGDIPEGYSVSREKKERFSLILESASTNQTSMYLCASSLTVSNQPQHFGDGTRLSIL.

This clonotype appeared many times. V and J are TRBV29-1 and TRBJ2-6; unclear D gene. V lost 7 bases to trimming and J lost 0 bases, with 7 bases between them. This CDR3 contains 13 residues. CDR1 and CDR2 (germline): SQVTM, ANQGSEA. This chain's CDR3 is CSAADSGANVLTF. DNA of the CDR3: TGCAGCGCCGCAGACTCTGGGGCCAACGTCCTGACTTTC.

The chain recombines TRBV10-3 with TRBJ1-1, with unresolved D. Germline CDR1 is ENHRY and CDR2 is SYGVKD. CDR3 length: 13 residues. V shed 7 bases and J shed 4 bases, with 13 bases lying between them. This CDR3 is CAIIPEHGTEAFF. The CDR3, as DNA: TGTGCCATCATCCCGGAGCACGGCACTGAAGCTTTCTTT.

This clonotype was counted at least ten times. The V gene is TRBV7-9, the J gene TRBJ2-5, with 7 nucleotides matching TRBD1. Germline V gene data show CDR1 as SEHNR and CDR2 as FQNEAQ (reference sequence). The CDR3 spans 12 residues. V shed 6 bases, J shed 14 bases, and the junction held 12 bases outside the gene matches. The CDR3 DNA reads as TGTGCCAGCAGTTCACTCCGGGACAGCCATTACTTC. It specifies CASSSLRDSHYF.

The rearrangement joins TRBV2 to TRBJ2-3; the match to TRBD2 covers 13 bases. CDR3 length: 19 amino acids. Germline CDR1 and CDR2: SNHLY and FYNNEI. Trimming cost V 6 bases and J 3 bases; bases outside gene matches: 15. CDR3 nucleotide sequence: TGTGCCAGCAGCCCCGGACTAGCGGGAGAGATGTACGGGACAGATACGCAGTATTTT. This sequence encodes CASSPGLAGEMYGTDTQYF.

This clonotype showed up many times. The rearrangement links TRBV28 to TRBJ2-7; D possibly corresponds to TRBD1 (6 bases). CDR1 MDHEN and CDR2 SYDVKM come from the germline V gene. The V and J ends lost 4 bases and 2 bases respectively, with 15 bases between them. The CDR3 runs 15 residues. The CDR3 reads CASSSSGHNPYEQYF. DNA for the CDR3: TGTGCCAGCAGTTCGTCGGGACATAATCCCTACGAGCAGTACTTC.

This chain connects TRBV3-1 to TRBJ2-1; 11 nucleotides line up with TRBD2. Per the germline V gene, CDR1 is LGHDT and CDR2 is YNNKEL (reference sequence). This CDR3 is 18 amino acids long. After removal of 0 bases from V and 4 bases from J, the junction contained 8 bases not matched to a gene. The CDR3 protein is CASSQDRPGLAGYNEQFF. As DNA, the CDR3 is TGTGCCAGCAGCCAAGATCGCCCCGGACTAGCGGGTTACAATGAGCAGTTCTTC.

CDR3 DNA: TGTGCCAGTAGTGTTGGACAGGGGGCGCTTTTCTCCTACAATGAGCAGTTCTTC. This sequence encodes CASSVGQGALFSYNEQFF. The chain couples TRBV19 to TRBJ2-1; 11 bases match TRBD1. Per the germline V gene, CDR1 is LNHDA and CDR2 is SQIVND (reference sequence). The CDR3 totals 18 residues. V lost 5 bases to trimming and J lost 0 bases; unmatched junction nucleotides: 9.

This clonotype has only a few counts. The chain joins TRBV7-3 to TRBJ2-1, with 12 bases that match TRBD2. Per germline, CDR1 SGHTA and CDR2 FQGTGA. CDR3 length: 20 residues. Unmatched junction bases numbered 11, after V lost 2 bases and J lost 0 bases. CDR3 sequence (DNA): TGTGCCAGCAGCTTACCTCGACTAGCGGGAGACGGTGACTCCTACAATGAGCAGTTCTTC. It translates to CASSLPRLAGDGDSYNEQFF.

This clonotype was found many times. The rearrangement links TRBV4-2 to TRBJ2-5, with 7 bases lining up with TRBD1. Trimming at V came to 1 base and at J to 5 bases, leaving 4 bases not matched to a gene. This CDR3 contains 14 residues. Germline V gene sequence: CDR1 LGHNA, CDR2 YNFKEQ. The CDR3, as DNA: TGTGCCAGCAGCCAAGCTGCGACAGGGGAGACCCAGTACTTC. It encodes CASSQAATGETQYF.

This clonotype was picked up many times. This chain joins TRBV18 and TRBJ1-5; D perhaps matches TRBD1 (6 bases). There are 15 residues in the CDR3. The germline V and J ends were trimmed by 9 bases and 7 bases, with 22 bases remaining between them. Germline loops: CDR1 KGHSH, CDR2 LQKENI. For the CDR3, the DNA is TGTGCCAGTTCTCCCATGACAGGCGGGTGGCAGCCCCAGCATTTT. Its protein product is CASSPMTGGWQPQHF.

The table lists this clonotype with a few counts. The rearrangement uses TRBV4-1 and TRBJ2-5; 8 bases map to TRBD1. V lost 4 bases, J lost 1 base, and 5 bases stayed unmatched. The CDR3 runs to 15 residues. Germline V gene sequence: CDR1 MGHRA, CDR2 YSYEKL. The DNA of the CDR3 is TGCGCCAGCAGCCGGGACAGGAGAGGCCAAGAGACCCAGTACTTC. Its translation: CASSRDRRGQETQYF.

This clonotype was seen a handful of times. This chain joins TRBV5-1 and TRBJ2-7; 11 bases map to TRBD2. The CDR3 covers 15 residues. V was pared by 0 bases and J by 6 bases, with 5 bases of the junction left unmatched. CDR1 is SGHRS and CDR2 is YFSETQ in the germline V gene. The CDR3: CASSLGLAGRSEQYF. DNA of the CDR3: TGCGCCAGCAGCTTGGGACTAGCGGGACGTAGCGAGCAGTACTTC.

Remarks on this clonotype: Being one base from a much bigger clone, this may be a read error. This chain joins TRBV4-2 and TRBJ2-3, with 9 positions matching TRBD2. Germline CDR1 and CDR2: LGHNA and YNFKEQ. The CDR3 sequence is 13 residues long. The CDR3, as DNA: TGTGCCATCAGCCAAGATAGCGGGAGCGCGCAGTATTTT. Residues: CAISQDSGSAQYF.

The sample holds a few counts of this clonotype. The CDR3 DNA follows: TGTGCCAGCAGTTCACCCCGGGACAGGGGAAGCAATCAGCCCCAGCATTTT. Protein product: CASSSPRDRGSNQPQHF. The gene calls are TRBV6-2 or TRBV6-3 and TRBJ1-5; 10 bases map to TRBD1. CDR3 length: 17 amino acids. CDR1 is MNHEY and CDR2 is SVGEGT in the germline V gene. The V and J ends lost 4 bases and 1 base, in that order; junction bases with no gene match: 7.

This chain uses TRBV7-8 with TRBJ1-2; D ambiguous. CDR3 length: 12 residues. Trimming took off 1 base at V and 5 bases at J, with 5 bases between the two ends. The germline V gene encodes CDR1 SGHVS and CDR2 FQNEAQ. CDR3 in DNA: TGTGCCAGCAGCTTAGACCCTTATGGCTACACCTTC. As protein: CASSLDPYGYTF.

This chain links TRBV20-1 with TRBJ2-1, with 14 bases matching TRBD2. The CDR3 runs 13 residues. Germline V gene data show CDR1 as DFQATT and CDR2 as SNEGSKA (reference sequence). The ends lost 6 bases at V and 9 bases at J; junction bases unmatched: 4. DNA of the CDR3: TGCAGTGCCCGACTAGCGGGAGGGCCTGAGCAGTTCTTC. This translates into CSARLAGGPEQFF.

This clonotype was counted between two and nine times. The CDR3 loop reads CASSPRGQAGGETQYF. The CDR3 coding sequence is TGCGCCAGCAGCCCGAGGGGTCAGGCCGGCGGGGAGACCCAGTACTTC. The J gene is TRBJ2-5, the V gene TRBV5-1; D may be TRBD1 or TRBD2 (5 bases each). Per the germline V gene, CDR1 is SGHRS and CDR2 is YFSETQ. The CDR3 has 16 amino acids. V lost 4 bases and J lost 5, with 21 bases in between.

This clonotype was counted between two and nine times. This rearrangement joins TRBV12-3 or TRBV12-4 to TRBJ1-5; 8 bases match TRBD1. The CDR3 has 13 amino acids. With V trimmed by 5 bases and J by 10 bases, 7 bases remained unmatched. The CDR3 sequence: CASSQGQGFPQHF. The DNA of the CDR3 is TGTGCCAGCAGTCAAGGACAGGGTTTCCCCCAGCATTTT.

This clonotype was seen only a few times. The genes are TRBV4-1 and TRBJ2-1; 10 nucleotides align to TRBD2. CDR1 and CDR2 from the germline V gene are MGHRA and YSYEKL. V lost 1 base, J lost 3 bases, and 9 bases stayed unmatched. This CDR3 comprises 18 residues. CDR3 amino acids: CASSQGPSGRPNYNEQFF. The DNA for the CDR3 is TGCGCCAGCAGCCAAGGGCCTAGCGGGAGACCTAACTACAATGAGCAGTTCTTC.

V gene TRBV4-1 combines with J gene TRBJ2-7, with D perhaps TRBD2 (6 bases). The CDR3 covers 14 residues. V lost 1 base and J 3 bases, leaving 10 bases between the germline ends. CDR1 and CDR2 from the germline V gene are MGHRA and YSYEKL. CDR3 sequence reads: CASSQVRDVYEQYF. For the CDR3, the DNA is TGCGCCAGCAGCCAAGTGCGGGATGTCTACGAGCAGTACTTC.

This clonotype was picked up a small number of times. The J gene is TRBJ2-2, the V gene TRBV5-5, with D possibly being TRBD1 or TRBD2 (5 bases each). Looked up from germline, CDR1 is SGHKS and CDR2 is YYEKEE (reference sequence). CDR3 size: 15 residues. The V gene lost 3 bases and the J gene lost 4 bases, with 13 bases spanning the gap. The CDR3 region is CASSSGAQVTGELFF. The CDR3, as DNA: TGTGCCAGCAGCTCCGGGGCCCAGGTCACCGGGGAGCTGTTTTTT. The variable domain in full, with the rest retrieved from reference TRBV5-5 and TRBJ2-2, is DAGVTQSPTHLIKTRGQQVTLRCSPISGHKSVSWYQQVLGQGPQFIFQYYEKEERGRGNFPDRFSARQFPNYSSELNVNALLLGDSALYLCASSSGAQVTGELFFGEGSRLTVL.